These 11 T cell receptor beta chains came from one sample sequenced in a study of PD-L1 blockade in urothelial cancer. Time point: pretreatment peripheral blood. Clones were sequenced by immunoSEQ multiplex PCR, and TCRdb holds only the in-frame ones, with some missing. Of roughly 50,000 clones in the sample, about 85% were seen once. This sample comprised PBMCs, obtained around atezolizumab (anti-PD-L1) treatment. These receptors all come from a man between 65 and 85 years old with urothelial cancer.

The V gene is TRBV2, the J gene TRBJ1-2, with a tentative D call TRBD1 (5 bases). Trimming left V 4 bases short and J 4 bases short, with 10 bases between. This CDR3 contains 13 residues. Germline CDR1 is SNHLY and CDR2 is FYNNEI. The CDR3 is CASSGRGSYGYTF. The CDR3 DNA follows: TGTGCCAGCAGTGGAAGGGGCAGCTATGGCTACACCTTC.

The chain links TRBV5-1 to TRBJ1-1; 12 bases agree with TRBD1. V gave up 7 bases and J gave up 4 bases; unmatched junction bases: 5. CDR3 size: 14 residues. Germline-derived CDR1 and CDR2 are SGHRS and YFSETQ. As DNA, the CDR3 is TGCGCCAGCCACCGGGACAGGGGGCTCACTGAAGCTTTCTTT. Translation gives CASHRDRGLTEAFF.

The chain employs TRBV27 and TRBJ1-2; D not certain. The V gene lost 4 bases and the J gene lost 8 bases, with 14 bases spanning the gap. The CDR3 covers 13 residues. Germline V gives CDR1 MNHEY, CDR2 SMNVEV (reference sequence). The CDR3, as DNA: TGTGCCAGCAGTTCGCCCGGGAAGCACGGCTACACCTTC. Protein: CASSSPGKHGYTF.

The CDR3 DNA follows: TGTGCCAGCAGCTTATCGCGGCAGGGCGAAGCCGGGGAGCTGTTTTTT. Amino acid sequence: CASSLSRQGEAGELFF. The chain joins TRBV11-2 to TRBJ2-2; TRBD1 might be the D (5 bases). Between the trimmed V and J ends, which lost 2 bases and 6 bases, there was a span of 16 bases. The CDR3 loop spans 16 amino acids. Germline CDR1 SGHAT, CDR2 FQNNGV.

Only one count was recorded for this clone. The rearrangement links TRBV5-4 to TRBJ2-5; 7 nucleotides agree with TRBD2. Germline values: CDR1 SGHNT, CDR2 YYREEE (reference sequence). J gave up 4 bases and V 3 bases, and 6 bases lay outside the gene matches. The CDR3 has 14 amino acids. The CDR3 loop is CASSSGTMTETQYF. DNA for the CDR3: TGTGCCAGCAGCTCCGGGACTATGACAGAGACCCAGTACTTC.

The rearrangement links TRBV2 to TRBJ2-5, with 9 bases matching TRBD2. Germline V gene lookup returns CDR1 SNHLY and CDR2 FYNNEI. V shed 6 bases, J shed 4 bases, and the junction held 9 bases outside the gene matches. The CDR3 length is 15 residues. CDR3 amino acids: CASSPSGIGSETQYF. In DNA, the CDR3 is TGTGCCAGCAGCCCTAGCGGGATAGGATCAGAGACCCAGTACTTC.

The CDR3 reads CASSVGERGAFF. CDR3 DNA: TGTGCCAGCAGCGTTGGAGAAAGAGGGGCTTTCTTT. The rearrangement joins TRBV7-9 to TRBJ1-1; D unclear. Trimming cost V 5 bases and J 11 bases, with 15 bases left between them. The CDR3 is made up of 12 amino acids. The V gene's germline CDR1 is SEHNR and CDR2 FQNEAQ (reference sequence).

The chain has TRBV27 and TRBJ2-7; the match to TRBD2 covers 10 bases. Losses at the gene ends were 6 bases for V and 3 bases for J; bases not matched to a gene: 8. CDR3 size: 15 residues. CDR1 MNHEY and CDR2 SMNVEV come from the germline V gene (reference sequence). The CDR3 reads CASRTIAGGSYEQYF. The CDR3, as DNA: TGTGCCAGCAGAACAATAGCGGGAGGTAGCTACGAGCAGTACTTC.

The chain is built from TRBV7-3 and TRBJ2-1, with 11 bases identical to TRBD2. Germline trimming cut 5 bases from V and 3 bases from J; bases unmatched to any gene: 3. Germline V gene lookup returns CDR1 SGHTA and CDR2 FQGTGA. The CDR3 runs to 15 residues. The CDR3 sequence is CASSPGTSGYNEQFF. For the CDR3, the DNA is TGTGCCAGCAGCCCCGGGACTAGCGGCTACAATGAGCAGTTCTTC.

This chain links TRBV11-2 with TRBJ2-7, with D unclear. CDR1 and CDR2 from the germline V gene are SGHAT and FQNNGV. The CDR3 runs to 11 residues. V lost 1 base and J 9 bases, leaving 7 bases between the germline ends. The CDR3, as DNA: TGTGCCAGCAGCTTAGGGGCGATGCAGTACTTC. Amino acid sequence: CASSLGAMQYF.

On this clone: At one boundary the junction diverges from the germline segment, which might be a read error. The V call is TRBV7-7, the J call TRBJ2-7; weak D call: TRBD1 (7 bases). This CDR3 has 13 residues. The germline CDR1 and CDR2 sequences are SSHAT and FNYEAQ (reference sequence). Written as DNA, the CDR3 is TGTGCTAGCAGCCCGTCAGGGGGGTTTGAGCAGTACTTC. Amino acids: CASSPSGGFEQYF.